This T cell receptor (beta chain) is drawn from a study of blood T cell repertoires in COVID-19. In the study overall: The United States, Italy and Spain provided the acute and convalescent COVID-19 samples.

Participant-reported clinical history was the basis for cohort assignment. Original processing methods: Using reference gene primer amplification, nucleated cell counts were estimated. Clones were read by immunoSEQ multiplex PCR, and TCRdb kept only the in-frame ones, dropping some. The DNA gave D and trimming, while V, J and clone size come from that table. The sample carries approximately 220,000 clones, about four fifths recorded once. V was cut by 1 base and J by 6 bases, with 19 bases left in between. The length of the CDR3 is 16 residues. The germline CDR1 and CDR2 sequences are SGHAT and FQNNGV.

This clonotype was sampled from a woman aged 40 to 50 with acute COVID-19. The gene calls are TRBV11-2 and TRBJ2-7; D call uncertain. Sequencing input: PBMCs or T cells enriched from blood (not recorded which). CDR3 region: CASSLGSGGSPGEQYF. Written as DNA, the CDR3 is TGTGCCAGCAGCTTAGGATCCGGCGGAAGCCCGGGCGAGCAGTACTTC.